Listed below are T cell receptor beta chains from one sample, sequenced in a study of metastatic and nonmetastatic thyroid tumors. TCRdb redid the clone calls on the PCR reads using MiXCR. Here the sample spans around 16,000 clones, about 30% being singletons. Source material: tumor tissue. Receptors were obtained from a male donor with papillary thyroid cancer or a benign thyroid nodule (not recorded which). Some clones in this sample may be carry-over from other donors' samples. Both conserved end residues are part of each CDR3. Fields, in order: V gene, D gene, J gene, CDR3 protein. The D gene is left open where the match is weak.

TRBV12-3/TRBV12-4,TRBD1,TRBJ2-3,CASSLQGLDTQYF
TRBV11-3,TRBD1,TRBJ2-7,CASSLGPGTAYEQYF
TRBV12-3/TRBV12-4,TRBD2,TRBJ2-2,CAGSPTSGGLNTGELFF
TRBV29-1,.,TRBJ2-2,CSVEQVTGELFF
TRBV6-1,.,TRBJ1-2,CASSRTGNYGYTF
TRBV14,.,TRBJ2-7,CASSQERFYEQYF
TRBV20-1,.,TRBJ1-5,CSARAGPPNQPQHF
TRBV5-6,TRBD1,TRBJ2-1,CASSLKDRANNEQFF
TRBV5-1,.,TRBJ1-4,CASSYGSYEKLFF
TRBV30,TRBD2,TRBJ2-3,CAWTNSGGVTDTQYF
TRBV24-1,TRBD1,TRBJ1-4,CATSDSGTGNEKLFF
TRBV11-2,.,TRBJ2-7,CASSEPGTLEYEQYF
TRBV20-1,.,TRBJ1-1,CSARSEAVTEAFF
TRBV5-5,TRBD1,TRBJ1-3,CASSLRTDRAGNTIYF
TRBV11-1,.,TRBJ1-2,CASSSRGTTVGYGYTF